The entry below gives a single TCR beta chain sequence along with its context. What it binds is not known. This entry is derived from a study of STAT5B mutations in CD4+ large granular lymphocyte leukemia. The study, taken as a whole, reports: Patient CD4-sorted repertoires stayed more clonal than healthy ones after leukemic-clone removal. TRBV06-family usage was enriched in top patient clones (8/27) versus controls (2/35).

As originally analysed: Lowest detectable productive clonotype frequency was 2.59 x 10-5. Sequenced by immunoSEQ multiplex PCR; TCRdb stores in-frame clones only, minus some. The V and J calls and the clone size are those of that table, but D and trimming were determined from the DNA. The table has 20,000 to 25,000 clones, less than 80% seen once. V shed 2 bases and J shed 6 bases, with 12 bases lying between them. Germline-derived CDR1 and CDR2 are SGHTA and FQGNSA. This CDR3 contains 14 residues. The rearrangement joins TRBV7-2 to TRBJ2-3; TRBD1 is a possible D gene (5 bases). The sequencing sample was made of CD4+ T cells from blood buffy coats. The sequence was obtained from a human donor in good health. As DNA, the CDR3 is TGTGCCAGCAGCTTAAATTTCGCAGGGGATACGCAGTATTTT. Translating it yields CASSLNFAGDTQYF.